This TCR beta chain was found in a study of cytomegalovirus exposure and HLA in healthy donors. Study-level information: Early release data held about 92 million unique TCRs from HLA-typed donors. Overall study findings and caveats: Cytomegalovirus-associated status was assigned to 164 TCR beta chains. It was only CMV serostatus that was available as immune exposure information.

With respect to this clone: The antigen remains unidentified.

Both 60 Vbeta primers and 13 Jbeta primers went into the PCR. Repertoires were generated with immunoSEQ multiplex PCR, while TCRdb's copy carries only in-frame clones and drops some. The sample yields roughly 99,000 clones, more than 70% seen once. CDR1 and CDR2 from the germline V gene are SGHTA and FQGNSA. This CDR3 is 14 amino acids long. The sample comprised PBMCs. The chain links TRBV7-2 to TRBJ2-5; a possible D gene is TRBD2 (6 bases). The closer fit of TRBJ2-7 to the DNA end suggests the J call may be wrong. The receptor comes from a man aged 30 to 39 in good health and CMV-seronegative. CDR3 DNA: TGTGCCAGCAGCTTCGGAAGGGGACTCTACGAGCAGTACTTC. It encodes CASSFGRGLYEQYF.